A single T cell receptor (beta chain) is shown here with its context. Its matching antigen is unknown. Use of 60 Vbeta and 13 Jbeta primers characterized the PCR. Assay: immunoSEQ multiplex PCR; the TCRdb copy retains only in-frame clones and omits some. Here the sample spans roughly 130,000 clones, 80% being singletons. Among the donors, all were healthy bone marrow donors. This specimen comes from a study of cytomegalovirus exposure and HLA in healthy donors. Study outcomes and limitations: Presence/absence analyses rested on an assumption that sequencing depth was roughly uniform across donors. Because they were indistinguishable, some V segments, including TRBV6-2 and TRBV6-3, were excluded. In vitro, a few CMV-associated chains proved specific for CMV antigens.

CDR1 is LGHNT, CDR2 FRNRAP, per germline. The CDR3 has 13 amino acids. V was clipped by 1 base and J by 2 bases, with 4 bases between them. The genes are TRBV12-5 and TRBJ2-3; D call uncertain. Sequencing was performed on PBMCs. The origin of this receptor is a woman between 35 and 50 years old in good health and CMV-seronegative. The CDR3 region is CASGLASTDTQYF. CDR3 DNA sequence: TGTGCTAGTGGTTTGGCCTCCACAGATACGCAGTATTTT. Variable domain in full (rest from reference TRBV12-5 and TRBJ2-3): DARVTQTPRHKVTEMGQEVTMRCQPILGHNTVFWYRQTMMQGLELLAYFRNRAPLDDSGMPKDRFSAEMPDATLATLKIQPSEPRDSAVYFCASGLASTDTQYFGPGTRLTVL.